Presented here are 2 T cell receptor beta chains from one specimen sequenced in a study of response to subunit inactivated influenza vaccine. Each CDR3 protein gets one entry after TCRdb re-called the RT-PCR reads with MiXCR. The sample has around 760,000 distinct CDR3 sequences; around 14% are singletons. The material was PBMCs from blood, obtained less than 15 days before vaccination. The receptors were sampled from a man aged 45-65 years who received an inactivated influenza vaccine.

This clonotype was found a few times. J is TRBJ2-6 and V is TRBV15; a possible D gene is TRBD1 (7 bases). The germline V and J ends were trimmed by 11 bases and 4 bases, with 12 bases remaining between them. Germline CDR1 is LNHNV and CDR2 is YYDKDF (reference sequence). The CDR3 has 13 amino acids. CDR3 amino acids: CASGGSGANVLTF. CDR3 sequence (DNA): TGTGCCTCAGGGGGGTCAGGGGCCAACGTCCTGACTTTC.

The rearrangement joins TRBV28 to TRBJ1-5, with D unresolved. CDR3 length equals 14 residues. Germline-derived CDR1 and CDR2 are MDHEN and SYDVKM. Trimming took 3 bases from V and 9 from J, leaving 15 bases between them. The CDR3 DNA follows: TGTGCCAGCAGTTTGGGAGGTAGCTTGGGGCCCCAGCATTTT. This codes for CASSLGGSLGPQHF.